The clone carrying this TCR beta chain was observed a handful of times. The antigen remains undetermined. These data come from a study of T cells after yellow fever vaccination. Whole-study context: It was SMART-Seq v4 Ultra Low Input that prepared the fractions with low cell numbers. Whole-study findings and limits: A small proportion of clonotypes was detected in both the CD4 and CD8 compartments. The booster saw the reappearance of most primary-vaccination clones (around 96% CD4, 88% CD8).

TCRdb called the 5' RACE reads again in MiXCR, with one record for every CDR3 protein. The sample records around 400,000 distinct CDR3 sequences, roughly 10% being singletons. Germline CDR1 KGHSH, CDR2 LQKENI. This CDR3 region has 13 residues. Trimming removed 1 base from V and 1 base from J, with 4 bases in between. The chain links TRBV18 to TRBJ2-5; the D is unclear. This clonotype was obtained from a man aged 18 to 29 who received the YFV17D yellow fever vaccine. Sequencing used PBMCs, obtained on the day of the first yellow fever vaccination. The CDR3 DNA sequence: TGTGCCAGCTCACCACGACTCCAAGAGACCCAGTACTTC. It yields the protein CASSPRLQETQYF.